This TCR beta chain is drawn from a study of identical twins. TCRdb reprocessed the 5' RACE reads via MiXCR and lists one record per CDR3 protein. This table holds just under 650,000 distinct CDR3 sequences, roughly 7.1% found once. This CDR3 has 17 amino acids. CDR1 is LGHNA, CDR2 YNFKEQ, per germline. Trimming shortened V by 0 bases and J by 0 bases, and 12 bases separated the two germline ends. The study's findings and limits: Invariant MAIT and iNKT cells may have partly biased zero-insertion analyses.

Worth noting for this clonotype: Antigen specificity is unknown.

The sample was also reused in another study, on yellow fever vaccine responses in identical twins.

This receptor was identified in a woman aged 18-29 years in good health. Sequences were obtained from PBMCs. The rearrangement uses TRBV4-2 and TRBJ2-4; D ambiguous. The CDR3 DNA follows: TGTGCCAGCAGCCAAGATCGGTCCTCTCCAGCCAAAAACATTCAGTACTTC. This translates into CASSQDRSSPAKNIQYF.